This T cell receptor (beta chain) was documented in a study of T cell responses to AZD1222 COVID-19 vaccine. V shed 4 bases and J shed 5 bases, with 12 bases lying between them. Germline CDR1 and CDR2: SNHLY and FYNNEI. CDR3 length: 13 residues. Study results and limitations: Donor demographics were predominantly white British with a female majority; clonal diversity may be underestimated.

Profiling relied on immunoSEQ multiplex PCR, and the TCRdb table lists in-frame clones only, not all of them. The sample records 99,000 or so clones, approximately 90% being singletons. Concerning this clone itself: Its antigen is undetermined.

The chain uses TRBV2 and TRBJ2-7; weak D call: TRBD1 (6 bases). The receptor comes from an adult in good health. Specimen: peripheral blood, collected on day 0 of AZD1222 vaccination. The chain's CDR3 is CASSGLRGDEQYF. The CDR3 nucleotides are TGTGCCAGCAGTGGGCTCAGGGGCGACGAGCAGTACTTC.